This TCR beta chain was sequenced for a study of OX40 agonist ivuxolimab in advanced cancers. About the research overall: Patients receiving dose escalation had hepatocellular carcinoma, melanoma, renal cell or head and neck cancer. The study's findings and limits: The expanded peripheral T cells' antigen specificity was not determined. Clonal expansion from baseline to week 6 occurred in both CD4+ and CD8+ T cells. The average count of expanded clones was higher among CD8+ T cells than among CD4+.

The CDR3 is made up of 12 amino acids, end residues included. The germline V gene encodes CDR1 LNHDA and CDR2 SQIVND (reference sequence). The data were produced by immunoSEQ multiplex PCR, yet TCRdb's version contains in-frame clones alone and is incomplete. Of 50,000 to 70,000 clones in the sample, approximately 92% were seen once. Turning to this clone: The target antigen is unknown. Because it lacks the conserved phenylalanine or tryptophan at the end, this CDR3 is likely a read error. The DNA is omitted, as the CDR3 cannot be located on it reliably, and the CDR3 follows TCRdb's listing.

The rearrangement links TRBV19 to TRBJ2-7. The sequences come from CD4+ or CD8+ T cells sorted from blood, collected in a trial of the OX40 agonist ivuxolimab. The source is an adult with an advanced solid tumor such as melanoma, head and neck, liver or kidney cancer. The CDR3 spells CASSMGSGAVIY.